The T cell receptor (beta chain) under discussion was sequenced for a study of monozygotic twins with inflammatory bowel disease. The CDR3 sequence is 14 residues long. The germline V gene encodes CDR1 SGHTA and CDR2 FQGNSA. TCRdb reprocessed the 5' RACE reads, with one entry per CDR3 protein and no DNA. The sample totals approximately 45,000 distinct CDR3 sequences; its top ten clones hold approximately 5.8%. The V gene is TRBV7-2, the J gene TRBJ2-1; the D call from TCRdb, TRBD2, cannot be confirmed without DNA. The TCR comes from a human donor with ulcerative colitis or Crohn's disease, or a healthy co-twin of an affected twin (not recorded which). Sequenced input: blood. This CDR3 is CASSPWGGGGEQFF.